The T cell receptor beta chain under discussion was sequenced for a study of shared clonotypes between healthy human individuals. The study's findings and limits: Naive subsets generally had larger estimated richness than memory subsets.

Repertoires were generated with immunoSEQ multiplex PCR, while TCRdb's copy carries only in-frame clones and drops some. Altogether about 1.5 million clones are present, around 95% being singletons, with the ten largest covering roughly 1.2%. This CDR3 is 12 amino acids long. Trimming left V 3 bases short and J 6 bases short, with 6 bases between. Germline CDR1 and CDR2: SGHTA and FQGNSA. CD4+ cells were split into CD45RA+ naive and CD45RA-negative memory subsets. This clone has only one observation. What it binds is unknown. Sample: naive CD4+ T cells sorted from blood. The subset was: CD45RA+ positively selected. This sequence joins TRBV7-2 and TRBJ1-3, with D uncertain. This receptor was obtained from a man aged 25-45 years in good health. The CDR3 sequence is CASSFSKNTIYF. Here the CDR3 DNA reads TGTGCCAGCAGCTTTAGCAAAAACACCATATATTTT. Together with reference TRBV7-2 and TRBJ1-3, the CDR3 gives the full variable domain: GAGVSQSPSNKVTEKGKDVELRCDPISGHTALYWYRQSLGQGLEFLIYFQGNSAPDKSGLPSDRFSAERTGGSVSTLTIQRTQQEDSAVYLCASSFSKNTIYFGEGSWLTVV.